Shown below are 22 T cell receptor beta chains from a single sample sequenced in a study of CD8+CD57+ T cells in acquired aplastic anemia (dated by TCRdb to between 2017 and 2018). Instrument used: Illumina HiSeq 2000. Genomic DNA was used as template for profiling of TCR beta VDJ combinations and CDR3 sequences. TCRdb took the public reads, trimmed them with fastp at Q25, ran MiXCR for clone calling and kept in-frame beta chains. Each record represents a unique CDR3 protein, reported with the most common genes and DNA among its rows. The sample table holds 150,000 to 200,000 distinct CDR3 sequences, of which approximately 48% were seen once. About 2% of the sample belongs to the ten largest clones. Flow cytometry had shown CD8+CD57+ cell expansion in the patients selected for sequencing. The sequenced sample consisted of sorted CD4+, CD8+, or CD8+CD57+ T cells (not recorded which) from PBMCs. The receptors derive from a human donor with aplastic anemia.

This clonotype was observed many times. This chain uses TRBV10-3 with TRBJ1-5; the D gene is possibly TRBD1 (6 bases). CDR3 length: 18 residues. Germline CDR1 ENHRY, CDR2 SYGVKD. Trimming removed 0 bases at V and 1 base at J, with 16 bases between. CDR3 amino acids: CAISESNGPGDSNQPQHF. The CDR3 nucleotides are TGTGCCATCAGTGAGTCTAATGGGCCAGGGGACAGCAATCAGCCCCAGCATTTT.

J is TRBJ2-7 and V is TRBV10-3, with TRBD2 identical over 7 bases. The CDR3 consists of 15 residues. The junction had 9 bases not matched to a gene; V was cut back by 5 bases and J by 2 bases. In germline, CDR1 is ENHRY, CDR2 SYGVKD. CDR3 sequence: CAISPGLVGTYEQYF. DNA for the CDR3: TGTGCCATCAGTCCCGGACTAGTGGGTACCTACGAGCAGTACTTC.

J is TRBJ1-3 and V is TRBV6-1; D remains unclear. The CDR3 totals 17 residues. Trimming stripped 2 bases from V and 0 bases from J, with 14 bases between. CDR1 and CDR2 from the germline V gene are MNHNS and SASEGT. The CDR3 reads CASSEFQQRSSGNTIYF. CDR3 bases: TGTGCCAGCAGTGAATTCCAACAGAGATCCTCTGGAAACACCATATATTTT.

This clonotype was observed a single time. The chain is built from TRBV9 and TRBJ1-2; no clear D gene. There are 12 residues in the CDR3. The germline V gene encodes CDR1 SGDLS and CDR2 YYNGEE. V was clipped by 9 bases and J by 7 bases, with 16 bases between them. CDR3 sequence: CATSGRSRGYTF. The CDR3 DNA reads as TGTGCCACCTCGGGCAGGTCGCGTGGCTACACCTTC.

This clonotype was seen at least ten times. This sequence joins TRBV6-5 and TRBJ1-1; D unclear. The CDR3 covers 13 residues. CDR1 and CDR2 (germline): MNHEY, SVGAGI. Trimming shortened V by 2 bases and J by 1 base, and 5 bases separated the two germline ends. CDR3 amino acids: CASSYGENTEAFF. The CDR3 bases are TGTGCCAGCAGTTACGGGGAGAACACTGAAGCTTTCTTT.

About this clonotype: A much larger clonotype is one base distant, so this may be a read error. This is likely a read error, given that the CDR3 carries no conserved phenylalanine or tryptophan at its end. The J gene is TRBJ2-2, the V gene TRBV4-2; D is possibly TRBD2 (6 bases). Germline lookup yields CDR1 LGHNA and CDR2 YNFKEQ. Trimming cost V 1 base and J 4 bases, with 7 bases left between them. This CDR3 spans 14 amino acids. The DNA of the CDR3 is TGTGCCAGCAGCCAAGCGGAGGGCACCGGGGAGCTGTTTTCT. Amino acid sequence: CASSQAEGTGELFS.

This clonotype was counted many times. The CDR3 bases are TGCGCCAGCAGGTTTTCAGGGGGAAGGACTGAAGCTTTCTTT. Translation gives CASRFSGGRTEAFF. This rearrangement joins TRBV4-1 to TRBJ1-1; 7 nucleotides align to TRBD1. V was pared by 6 bases and J by 5 bases, with 9 bases of the junction left unmatched. The CDR3 consists of 14 residues. Germline V gene sequence: CDR1 MGHRA, CDR2 YSYEKL.

As to this clonotype: As the CDR3 is not closed by the conserved phenylalanine or tryptophan, this likely results from a read error. The rearrangement links TRBV14 to TRBJ2-7, with TRBD1 matching 7 bases. CDR3 length: 17 amino acids. V dropped 0 bases and J dropped 2; count of bases not matched to a gene: 10. Looked up from germline, CDR1 is SGHDN and CDR2 is FVKESK. The CDR3 coding sequence is TGTGCCAGCAGCCAAGATAGGAAAGGGGGCCCCCCCTACGAGCAGTACCCC. Its translation is CASSQDRKGGPPYEQYP.

The table lists this clonotype with many counts. The genes are TRBV6-1 and TRBJ1-2; the match to TRBD1 covers 8 bases. Germline V gene sequence: CDR1 MNHNS, CDR2 SASEGT. V trimming: 8 bases; J trimming: 8 bases; junction bases outside the gene matches: 1. This CDR3 spans 10 amino acids. CDR3 bases: TGTGCCAGCCGGACAGGGGGCTACACCTTC. It yields the protein CASRTGGYTF.

Worth noting for this clonotype: This may stem from a read error, because a much larger clone lies one nucleotide away. The chain carries TRBV13 and TRBJ2-7; D possibly corresponds to TRBD2 (6 bases). V was pared by 5 bases and J by 6 bases, with 14 bases between. The CDR3 consists of 13 residues. Germline CDR1 and CDR2: PRHDT and FYEKMQ (reference sequence). CDR3 protein: CASSQTSWGEQYF. CDR3 coding DNA: TGTGCCAGCAGCCAAACTAGCTGGGGCGAGCAGTACTTC.

This chain uses TRBV20-1 with TRBJ2-3; D is unclear. There are 14 residues in the CDR3. Trimming removed 1 base at V and 1 base at J, with 9 bases between. CDR1 and CDR2 (germline): DFQATT, SNEGSKA (reference sequence). The CDR3 DNA reads as TGCAGTGCTAGAGCTAGGGATCGCACAGATACGCAGTATTTT. It encodes CSARARDRTDTQYF.

Of note for this clonotype: Being one base from a much bigger clone, this may be a read error. The chain employs TRBV10-3 and TRBJ1-2; the D gene is possibly TRBD1 (5 bases). Per germline, CDR1 ENHRY and CDR2 SYGVKD. Trimming stripped 5 bases from V and 11 bases from J, with 15 bases between. CDR3 size: 12 residues. CDR3: CAISPRTGQYTF. The CDR3, as DNA: TGTGCCATCAGTCCGAGGACGGGGCAGTACACCTTC.

This clonotype was observed a few times. This may come from a read error, since a much larger clone is one base off. The chain has TRBV5-1 and TRBJ2-7, with TRBD1 matching over 7 bases. With V trimmed by 0 bases and J by 8 bases, 5 bases remained unmatched. Looked up from germline, CDR1 is SGHRS and CDR2 is YFSETQ. There are 13 residues in the CDR3. The DNA of the CDR3 is TGCGCCAGCAGCTTGGGACAGGGAAACAAGCAGTACTTC. Amino acid sequence: CASSLGQGNKQYF.

The V gene is TRBV19, the J gene TRBJ1-6; 7 bases agree with TRBD1. CDR1 LNHDA and CDR2 SQIVND come from the germline V gene (reference sequence). Losses at the gene ends were 7 bases for V and 8 bases for J; bases not matched to a gene: 5. The CDR3 contains 13 residues. CDR3 in amino acids: CASTQGPDSPLHF. The CDR3 DNA follows: TGTGCCAGTACACAGGGGCCGGATTCACCCCTCCACTTT.

A single count supports this clonotype. The rearrangement uses TRBV7-9 and TRBJ2-2; D is unclear. With 2 bases removed from V and 1 base from J, the gap between germline ends came to 5 bases. This CDR3 is 14 amino acids long. In germline, CDR1 is SEHNR, CDR2 FQNEAQ (reference sequence). In nucleotides, the CDR3 is TGTGCCAGCAGCTTATATGGGAACACCGGGGAGCTGTTTTTT. Translation: CASSLYGNTGELFF.

Comments on this clonotype: Without the conserved terminal phenylalanine or tryptophan, this CDR3 likely stems from a read error. This chain uses TRBV27 with TRBJ2-1; 12 bases agree with TRBD2. With 2 bases clipped from V and 6 bases from J, the junction kept 11 bases outside the gene matches. Germline-derived CDR1 and CDR2 are MNHEY and SMNVEV (reference sequence). This CDR3 is built from 18 residues. The CDR3 DNA sequence: TGTGCCAGCAGTTTAAGATCGTCTAGCGGGAGGGTAGGCAATGAGCAGTTCTCC. This gives the protein CASSLRSSSGRVGNEQFS.

This clonotype has ten or more counts. The chain links TRBV24-1 to TRBJ2-5, with a weak D call TRBD1 (5 bases). V lost 4 bases, J lost 1 base, and 12 bases lay in between. Germline loops: CDR1 KGHDR, CDR2 SFDVKD. CDR3 length equals 15 residues. DNA of the CDR3: TGTGCCACCAGTGAGACAAGGGGTGCCCAAGAGACCCAGTACTTC. Its translation is CATSETRGAQETQYF.

This clonotype was counted many times. V gene TRBV19 combines with J gene TRBJ2-7; D unresolved. Germline-derived CDR1 and CDR2 are LNHDA and SQIVND (reference sequence). There are 12 residues in the CDR3. V was shortened by 7 bases and J by 1 base, with 8 bases between the two germline ends. CDR3 coding DNA: TGTGCCAGTAAGGGCTTGTCCTACGAGCAGTACTTC. It encodes CASKGLSYEQYF.

This clonotype has only a few counts. This chain uses TRBV27 with TRBJ1-5; the D is unclear. The CDR3 runs to 13 residues. V gave up 2 bases and J gave up 6 bases, with 8 bases separating them. Germline CDR1 MNHEY, CDR2 SMNVEV (reference sequence). The CDR3 loop is CASSLMGPQPQHF. CDR3 DNA: TGTGCCAGCAGTTTAATGGGTCCTCAGCCCCAGCATTTT.

This rearrangement joins TRBV7-8 to TRBJ1-3; D is unresolved. Germline V gene lookup returns CDR1 SGHVS and CDR2 FQNEAQ. The V end was cut by 5 bases, the J end by 0 bases, with 11 bases between. CDR3 length: 15 residues. Here the CDR3 DNA reads TGTGCCAGCAGCACCGGACCGCACTCTGGAAACACCATATATTTT. As protein: CASSTGPHSGNTIYF.

The chain combines TRBV20-1 with TRBJ1-1; TRBD1 might be the D (5 bases). Germline CDR1 reads DFQATT; CDR2 reads SNEGSKA (reference sequence). V lost 5 bases and J lost 3, with 13 bases in between. This CDR3 spans 13 amino acids. In DNA form, the CDR3 reads TGCAGTGCTCCCGATCAGGGAGACACTGAAGCTTTCTTT. Its protein product is CSAPDQGDTEAFF.

At least ten counts were recorded for this clonotype. This chain uses TRBV6-1 with TRBJ1-5, with D perhaps matching TRBD1 (5 bases). Germline V lookup: CDR1 MNHNS, CDR2 SASEGT. Trimming took 5 bases from V and 9 from J, leaving 8 bases between them. CDR3 size: 11 residues. The CDR3: CASSTGGPQHF. Here the CDR3 DNA reads TGTGCCAGCAGTACGGGGGGGCCCCAGCATTTT.